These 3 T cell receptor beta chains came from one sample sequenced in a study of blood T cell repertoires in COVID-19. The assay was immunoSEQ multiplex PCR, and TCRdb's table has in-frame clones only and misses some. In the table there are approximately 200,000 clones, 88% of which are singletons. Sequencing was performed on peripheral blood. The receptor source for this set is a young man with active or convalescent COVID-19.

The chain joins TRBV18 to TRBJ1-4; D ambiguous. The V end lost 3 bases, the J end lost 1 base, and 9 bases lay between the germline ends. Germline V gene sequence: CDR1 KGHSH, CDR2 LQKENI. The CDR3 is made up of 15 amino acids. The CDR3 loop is CASSPGPRTNEKLFF. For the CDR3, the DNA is TGTGCCAGCTCACCTGGCCCACGAACTAATGAAAAACTGTTTTTT.

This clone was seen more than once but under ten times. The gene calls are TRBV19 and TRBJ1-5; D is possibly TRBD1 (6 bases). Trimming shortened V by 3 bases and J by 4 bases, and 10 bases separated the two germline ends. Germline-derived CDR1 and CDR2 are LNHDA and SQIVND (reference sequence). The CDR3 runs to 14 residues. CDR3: CASSISQGNQPQHF. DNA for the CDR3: TGTGCCAGTAGTATTTCACAGGGTAATCAGCCCCAGCATTTT.

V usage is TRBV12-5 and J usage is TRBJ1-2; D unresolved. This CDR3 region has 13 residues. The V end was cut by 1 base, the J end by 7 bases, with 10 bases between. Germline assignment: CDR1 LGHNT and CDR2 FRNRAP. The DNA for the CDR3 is TGTGCTAGTGGTTTGGGAGAGGCCGGTGGCTACACCTTC. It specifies CASGLGEAGGYTF.